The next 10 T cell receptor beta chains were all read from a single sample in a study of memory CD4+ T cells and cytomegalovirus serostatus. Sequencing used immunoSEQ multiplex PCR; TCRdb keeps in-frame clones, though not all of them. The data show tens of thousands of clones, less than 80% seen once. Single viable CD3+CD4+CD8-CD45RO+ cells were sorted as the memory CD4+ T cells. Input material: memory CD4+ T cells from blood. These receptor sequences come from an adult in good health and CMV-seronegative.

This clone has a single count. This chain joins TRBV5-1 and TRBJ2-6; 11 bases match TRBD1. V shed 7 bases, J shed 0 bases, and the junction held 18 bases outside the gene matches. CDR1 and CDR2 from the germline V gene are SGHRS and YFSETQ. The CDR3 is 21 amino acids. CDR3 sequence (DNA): TGCGCCAGCTACGGACAGGGGGCTTGGAGGGAGGGAAGCTCTGGGGCCAACGTCCTGACTTTC. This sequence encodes CASYGQGAWREGSSGANVLTF.

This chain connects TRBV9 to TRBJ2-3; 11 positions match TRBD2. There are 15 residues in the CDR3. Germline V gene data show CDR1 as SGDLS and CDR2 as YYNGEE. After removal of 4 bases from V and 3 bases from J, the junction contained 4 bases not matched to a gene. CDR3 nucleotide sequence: TGTGCCAGCAGCCCAACTAGCGGGAGAACAGATACGCAGTATTTT. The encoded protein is CASSPTSGRTDTQYF.

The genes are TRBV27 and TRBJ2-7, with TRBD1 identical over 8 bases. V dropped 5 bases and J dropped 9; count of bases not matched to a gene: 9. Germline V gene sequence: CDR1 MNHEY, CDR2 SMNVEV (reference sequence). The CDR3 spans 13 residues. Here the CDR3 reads CASSKPDRGGQYF. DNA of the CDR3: TGTGCCAGCAGTAAACCCGACAGGGGTGGGCAGTACTTC.

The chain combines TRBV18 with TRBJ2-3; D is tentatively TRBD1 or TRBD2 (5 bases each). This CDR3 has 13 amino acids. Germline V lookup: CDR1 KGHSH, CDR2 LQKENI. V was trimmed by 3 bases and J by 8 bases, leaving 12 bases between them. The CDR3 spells CASSPEGTGTQYF. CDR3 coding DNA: TGTGCCAGCTCACCTGAGGGGACGGGTACGCAGTATTTT. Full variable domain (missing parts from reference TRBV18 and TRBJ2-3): NAGVMQNPRHLVRRRGQEARLRCSPMKGHSHVYWYRQLPEEGLKFMVYLQKENIIDESGMPKERFSAEFPKEGPSILRIQQVVRGDSAAYFCASSPEGTGTQYFGPGTRLTVL.

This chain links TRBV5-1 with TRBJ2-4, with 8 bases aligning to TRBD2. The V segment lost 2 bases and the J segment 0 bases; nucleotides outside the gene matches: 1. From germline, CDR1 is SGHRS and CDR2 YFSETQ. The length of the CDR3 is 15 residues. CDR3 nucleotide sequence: TGCGCCAGCAGCTTCGGGGGGGGAGCCAAAAACATTCAGTACTTC. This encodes CASSFGGGAKNIQYF.

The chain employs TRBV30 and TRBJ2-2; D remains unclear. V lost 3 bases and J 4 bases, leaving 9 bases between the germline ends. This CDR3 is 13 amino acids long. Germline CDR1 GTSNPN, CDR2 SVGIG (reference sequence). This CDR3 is CAWRGRATGELFF. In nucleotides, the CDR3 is TGTGCCTGGAGGGGTCGTGCCACCGGGGAGCTGTTTTTT.

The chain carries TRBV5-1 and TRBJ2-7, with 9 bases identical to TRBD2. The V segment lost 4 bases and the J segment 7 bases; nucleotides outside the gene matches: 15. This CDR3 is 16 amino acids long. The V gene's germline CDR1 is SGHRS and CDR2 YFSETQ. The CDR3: CASSPMEVAGATEQYF. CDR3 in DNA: TGCGCCAGCAGCCCGATGGAGGTAGCGGGGGCCACTGAGCAGTACTTC.

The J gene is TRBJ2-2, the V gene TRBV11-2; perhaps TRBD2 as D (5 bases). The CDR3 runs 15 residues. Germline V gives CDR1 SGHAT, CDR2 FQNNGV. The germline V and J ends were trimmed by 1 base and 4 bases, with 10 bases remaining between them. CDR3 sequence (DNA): TGTGCCAGCAGCTTAGGGCTACGGGGCACCGGGGAGCTGTTTTTT. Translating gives CASSLGLRGTGELFF.

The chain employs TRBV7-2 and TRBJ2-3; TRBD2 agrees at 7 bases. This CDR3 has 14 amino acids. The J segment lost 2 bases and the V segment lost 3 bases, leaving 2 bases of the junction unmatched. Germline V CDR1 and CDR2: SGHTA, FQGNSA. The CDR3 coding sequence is TGTGCCAGCAGCTTTCGGGGGGACACAGATACGCAGTATTTT. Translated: CASSFRGDTDTQYF.

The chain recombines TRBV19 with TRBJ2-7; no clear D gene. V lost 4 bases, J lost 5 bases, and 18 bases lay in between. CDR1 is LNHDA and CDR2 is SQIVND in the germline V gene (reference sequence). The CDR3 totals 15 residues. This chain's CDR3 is CASSTPKVGHNEQYF. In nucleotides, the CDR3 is TGTGCCAGTAGTACCCCAAAGGTAGGGCACAACGAGCAGTACTTC.